This T cell receptor beta chain is drawn from a study of OX40 agonist ivuxolimab in advanced cancers. Assay used: immunoSEQ multiplex PCR; TCRdb lists only in-frame clones, some missing. Of approximately 58,000 clones listed, around 84% are singletons. Germline V gives CDR1 LGHNA, CDR2 YNFKEQ. The V end was cut by 1 base, the J end by 0 bases, with 10 bases between. This CDR3 comprises 15 residues. The V and J genes are TRBV4-2 and TRBJ2-7; D call uncertain. Sequencing was performed on CD4+ or CD8+ T cells sorted from blood, taken in a trial of the OX40 agonist ivuxolimab. The TCR was taken from an adult with an advanced solid tumor such as melanoma, head and neck, liver or kidney cancer. The CDR3 protein is CASSQAAESSYEQYF. The CDR3, as DNA: TGTGCCAGCAGCCAAGCGGCAGAGAGCTCCTACGAGCAGTACTTC.